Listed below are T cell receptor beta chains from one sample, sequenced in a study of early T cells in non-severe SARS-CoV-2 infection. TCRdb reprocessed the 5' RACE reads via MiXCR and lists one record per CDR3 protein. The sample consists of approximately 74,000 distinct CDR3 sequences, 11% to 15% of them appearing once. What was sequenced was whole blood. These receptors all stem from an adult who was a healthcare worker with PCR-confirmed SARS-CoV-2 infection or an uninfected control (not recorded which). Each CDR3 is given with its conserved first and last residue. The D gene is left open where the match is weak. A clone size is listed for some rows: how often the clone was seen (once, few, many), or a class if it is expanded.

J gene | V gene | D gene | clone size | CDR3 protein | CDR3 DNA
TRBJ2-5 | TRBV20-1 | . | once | CSARDPETQYF | TGCAGTGCTAGAGATCCTGAGACCCAGTACTTC
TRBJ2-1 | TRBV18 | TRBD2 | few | CASSPALGSGGYNEQFF | TGTGCCAGCTCACCGGCTTTGGGTAGCGGGGGATACAATGAGCAGTTCTTC
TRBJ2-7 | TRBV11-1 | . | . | CASSRRQAYEQYF | TGTGCCAGCAGCCGCCGACAGGCCTACGAGCAGTACTTC
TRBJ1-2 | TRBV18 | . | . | CASSLERSQGGRLYGYTF | TGTGCCAGCTCACTGGAGAGGTCGCAAGGTGGACGTCTCTATGGCTACACCTTC
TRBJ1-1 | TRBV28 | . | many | CASSPQGIGTEAFF | TGTGCCAGCAGTCCGCAGGGGATAGGCACTGAAGCTTTCTTT
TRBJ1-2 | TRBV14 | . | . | CASTPGGRHYGNTF | TGTGCCAGCACCCCCGGAGGCAGACACTATGGCAACACCTTC
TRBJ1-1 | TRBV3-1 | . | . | CASSPPWGGNKNTEAFF | TGTGCCAGCAGCCCTCCATGGGGAGGCAACAAGAACACTGAAGCTTTCTTT
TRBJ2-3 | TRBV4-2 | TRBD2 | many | CASSVSGGGTDTQYF | TGTGCCAGCAGTGTTAGCGGGGGGGGGACAGATACGCAGTATTTT
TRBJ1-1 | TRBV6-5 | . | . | CASSPRALGGEVFF | TGTGCCAGCAGCCCCCGGGCCTTGGGGGGTGAAGTTTTCTTT
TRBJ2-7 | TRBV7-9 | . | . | CASSSAPVGSYEQYF | TGTGCCAGCAGCTCCGCCCCCGTAGGCTCCTACGAGCAGTACTTC
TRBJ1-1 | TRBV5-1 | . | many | CASSTDSDSNEAFF | TGCGCCAGCAGCACCGACTCGGACAGTAATGAAGCTTTCTTT
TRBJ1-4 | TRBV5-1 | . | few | CASSTGGEQTDEKLFF | TGCGCCAGCAGCACCGGAGGGGAGCAGACTGATGAAAAACTGTTTTTT
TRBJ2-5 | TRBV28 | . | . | CASSRDGFQETQYF | TGTGCCAGCAGCCGAGACGGTTTCCAAGAGACCCAGTACTTC
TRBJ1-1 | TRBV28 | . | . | CASSAGTSLEAFF | TGTGCCAGCAGCGCCGGGACAAGTCTTGAAGCTTTCTTT
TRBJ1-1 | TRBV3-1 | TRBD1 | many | CASSPERGRGSTEAFF | TGTGCCAGCAGCCCAGAGAGGGGGCGAGGATCCACTGAAGCTTTCTTT
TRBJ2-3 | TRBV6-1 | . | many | CASSGEHGLVDTQYF | TGTGCCAGCAGTGGAGAGCATGGGCTGGTAGATACGCAGTATTTT
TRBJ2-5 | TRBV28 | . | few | CASSFLGVSQETQYF | TGTGCCAGCAGTTTCCTTGGAGTCTCACAAGAGACCCAGTACTTC
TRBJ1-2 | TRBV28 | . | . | CASSLARGEVQPF | TGTGCCAGCAGTTTAGCCCGGGGGGAGGTCCAACCCTTC
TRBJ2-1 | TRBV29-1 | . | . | CSVVGPVVNNEQFF | TGCAGCGTTGTTGGGCCGGTTGTGAACAATGAGCAGTTCTTC
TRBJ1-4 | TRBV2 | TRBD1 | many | CASSGQGVATNEKLFF | TGTGCCAGCAGTGGACAGGGGGTTGCAACTAATGAAAAACTGTTTTTT
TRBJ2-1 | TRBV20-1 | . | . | CSARARDFYNEQFF | TGCAGTGCTAGAGCACGGGACTTTTACAATGAGCAGTTCTTC
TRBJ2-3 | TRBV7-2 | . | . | CASSRDTYTQYF | TGTGCCAGCAGCCGAGACACATATACGCAGTATTTT
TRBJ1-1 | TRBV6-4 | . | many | CASSRDGNTEAFF | TGTGCCAGCAGTCGGGACGGCAACACTGAAGCTTTCTTT
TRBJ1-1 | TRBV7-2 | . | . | CASSRPGTLNTEAFF | TGTGCCAGCAGCCGTCCCGGGACCTTGAACACTGAAGCTTTCTTT
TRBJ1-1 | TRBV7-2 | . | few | CASRGPALTEAFF | TGTGCCAGCAGGGGGCCAGCCCTCACTGAAGCTTTCTTT
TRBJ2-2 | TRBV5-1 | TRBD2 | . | CASSLPSGNTGELFF | TGCGCCAGCAGCTTACCTAGCGGGAACACCGGGGAGCTGTTTTTT
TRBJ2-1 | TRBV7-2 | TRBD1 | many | CASSLDRGPYNEQFF | TGTGCCAGCAGCTTGGACAGGGGGCCCTACAATGAGCAGTTCTTC
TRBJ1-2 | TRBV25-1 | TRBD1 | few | CASSTRTGDSFGYTF | TGTGCCAGCAGTACAAGGACAGGGGACTCTTTTGGCTACACCTTC
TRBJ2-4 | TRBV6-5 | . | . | CASSYSTGRGAKNIQYF | TGTGCCAGCAGTTACTCGACCGGTCGGGGCGCCAAAAACATTCAGTACTTC
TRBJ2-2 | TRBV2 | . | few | CASTPGRRTGELFF | TGTGCCAGCACGCCAGGGCGACGCACCGGGGAGCTGTTTTTT
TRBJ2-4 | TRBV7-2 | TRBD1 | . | CASSHMRGQGRNIQYF | TGTGCCAGCAGCCATATGAGAGGACAGGGGAGAAACATTCAGTACTTC
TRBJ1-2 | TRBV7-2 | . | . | CASSSFGGDSNNYGYTF | TGTGCCAGCAGCTCATTTGGGGGGGACTCAAATAACTATGGCTACACCTTC
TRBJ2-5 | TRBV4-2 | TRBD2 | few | CASSRTASGGDQETQYF | TGTGCCAGCAGCCGCACTGCTAGCGGGGGGGACCAAGAGACCCAGTACTTC
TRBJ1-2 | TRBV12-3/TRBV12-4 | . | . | CASSFPGTYYGYTF | TGTGCCAGCAGTTTTCCAGGGACCTACTATGGCTACACCTTC
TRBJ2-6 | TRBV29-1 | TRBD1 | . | CSAKGQGPGANVLTF | TGCAGCGCCAAAGGACAGGGACCTGGGGCCAACGTCCTGACTTTC
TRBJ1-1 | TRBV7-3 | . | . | CASSLNRDTEAFF | TGTGCCAGCAGCTTAAACAGGGACACTGAAGCTTTCTTT
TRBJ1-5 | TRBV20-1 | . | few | CSAGGALNQPQHF | TGCAGTGCTGGGGGGGCCTTGAATCAGCCCCAGCATTTT
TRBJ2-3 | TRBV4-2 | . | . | CASSQEGFTSTQYF | TGTGCCAGCAGCCAAGAGGGGTTTACCTCTACGCAGTATTTT
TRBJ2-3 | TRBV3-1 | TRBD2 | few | CASSPTTSGAPDTQYF | TGTGCCAGCAGCCCCACCACTAGCGGGGCCCCAGATACGCAGTATTTT
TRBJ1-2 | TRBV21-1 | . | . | CASSGRASAPGYTF | TGTGCCAGCAGCGGCCGGGCCTCCGCGCCTGGCTACACCTTC